This is a list of T cell receptor beta chains from one sample in a study of cytomegalovirus exposure and HLA in healthy donors. TCRdb's table, derived via immunoSEQ multiplex PCR, lists solely in-frame clones and lacks some. The sample carries roughly 150,000 clones, about 89% recorded once. The sequenced material came from PBMCs. Source of these receptors: a woman younger than 35 in good health and CMV-seropositive. CDR3s include the opening cysteine and the closing phenylalanine or tryptophan. D genes are given only for firm matches. Size is omitted from some rows. Given values are once, few, many or a class for expanded clones.

d_gene	j_gene	v_gene	abundance	CDR3aa	CDR3nt
NA	TRBJ1-3	TRBV6-5	NA	CASIGRSSSGNTIYF	TGTGCCAGCATCGGGAGGTCTAGCTCTGGAAACACCATATATTTT
NA	TRBJ2-3	TRBV5-1	NA	CASSLVQSTDTQYF	TGCGCCAGCAGCTTGGTTCAAAGCACAGATACGCAGTATTTT
NA	TRBJ1-4	TRBV27	NA	CATSAGAFNEKLFF	TGTGCCACTTCGGCGGGGGCCTTTAATGAAAAACTGTTTTTT
NA	TRBJ1-1	TRBV18	NA	CASSPGQSTEAFF	TGTGCCAGCTCACCTGGACAGTCCACTGAAGCTTTCTTT
TRBD2	TRBJ2-2	TRBV4-3	NA	CASSQPGLANTGELFF	TGCGCCAGCAGCCAGCCCGGACTAGCGAACACCGGGGAGCTGTTTTTT
NA	TRBJ2-1	TRBV2	NA	CASMAGPRTSYNEQFF	TGTGCCAGCATGGCGGGTCCCCGAACGTCCTACAATGAGCAGTTCTTC
TRBD1	TRBJ2-5	TRBV7-3	NA	CASSPDRGGTQYF	TGTGCCAGCAGCCCGGACAGGGGAGGGACCCAGTACTTC
NA	TRBJ2-7	TRBV28	NA	CASSASQASSTYEQYF	TGTGCCAGCAGTGCTTCCCAAGCTAGCTCCACCTACGAGCAGTACTTC
TRBD2	TRBJ2-7	TRBV7-9	NA	CASSLPSGSHEQYF	TGTGCCAGCAGCTTACCCAGCGGGAGCCACGAGCAGTACTTC
NA	TRBJ2-3	TRBV6-1	few	CASQLLAGEGDTQYF	TGTGCCAGCCAACTTCTCGCGGGTGAGGGAGATACGCAGTATTTT
NA	TRBJ1-4	TRBV7-6	once	CASSPQGNEKLFF	TGTGCCAGCAGCCCACAGGGTAATGAAAAACTGTTTTTT
TRBD1	TRBJ2-7	TRBV11-3	NA	CASSSTGDTYEQYF	TGTGCCAGCAGCTCGACAGGGGACACCTACGAGCAGTACTTC
TRBD1	TRBJ1-1	TRBV5-1	NA	CASSLTGVNTEAFF	TGCGCCAGCAGCTTGACAGGGGTGAACACTGAAGCTTTCTTT
NA	TRBJ2-2	TRBV25-1	NA	CASSGQYANTGELFF	TGTGCCAGCAGTGGACAGTACGCGAACACCGGGGAGCTGTTTTTT
NA	TRBJ2-7	TRBV7-8	NA	CASSHTRGRSEQYF	TGTGCCAGCAGCCACACTCGTGGGCGAAGCGAGCAGTACTTC
NA	TRBJ2-7	TRBV30	NA	CAWSSRLFPQYF	TGTGCCTGGAGTTCGAGGCTTTTCCCGCAGTACTTC
NA	TRBJ1-5	TRBV6-1	NA	CASSEWGGRQPQHF	TGTGCCAGCAGTGAATGGGGGGGCCGTCAGCCCCAGCATTTT
TRBD2	TRBJ2-1	TRBV29-1	NA	CSVEDPSGYNEQFF	TGCAGCGTTGAAGATCCTAGCGGCTACAATGAGCAGTTCTTC
TRBD2	TRBJ2-3	TRBV7-2	NA	CASSRSGLADFTDTQYF	TGTGCCAGCAGCCGCTCGGGACTAGCGGATTTCACAGATACGCAGTATTTT
TRBD1	TRBJ2-3	TRBV5-1	NA	CASGQGSTDTQYF	TGCGCCAGTGGACAGGGTTCCACAGATACGCAGTATTTT
NA	TRBJ2-3	TRBV7-3	NA	CASSQGAGNTDTQYF	TGTGCCAGCAGCCAAGGGGCAGGGAACACAGATACGCAGTATTTT
TRBD1	TRBJ2-7	TRBV5-6	NA	CASSQWGTGLREQYF	TGTGCCAGCAGCCAATGGGGGACAGGGTTGCGGGAGCAGTACTTC
TRBD1	TRBJ1-5	TRBV15	NA	CATKRQGFDQPQHF	TGTGCCACCAAAAGACAGGGCTTTGATCAGCCCCAGCATTTT
NA	TRBJ2-3	TRBV7-2	NA	CASSERAGLTDTQYF	TGTGCCAGCAGCGAAAGGGCAGGGTTAACAGATACGCAGTATTTT
NA	TRBJ1-2	TRBV2	NA	CASNPTGINYGYTF	TGTGCCAGCAATCCTACAGGGATCAACTATGGCTACACCTTC
NA	TRBJ2-7	TRBV11-1	NA	CASSPNYGSSYEQYF	TGTGCCAGCAGCCCAAATTACGGGAGCTCCTACGAGCAGTACTTC
TRBD2	TRBJ2-7	TRBV7-2	NA	CASSSSGRAYEQYF	TGTGCCAGCAGCTCTAGCGGGAGGGCCTACGAGCAGTACTTC
NA	TRBJ2-5	TRBV7-2	NA	CASSTGYQETQYF	TGTGCCAGCAGCACCGGGTACCAAGAGACCCAGTACTTC
NA	TRBJ1-3	TRBV28	NA	CASSPRGSGNTIYF	TGTGCCAGCAGTCCACGGGGATCTGGAAACACCATATATTTT
NA	TRBJ1-2	TRBV19	NA	CASSLGTFPGYTF	TGTGCCAGTAGTCTGGGGACATTTCCCGGCTACACCTTC
NA	TRBJ1-3	TRBV5-6	once	CASSLGQGNTIYF	TGTGCCAGCAGCTTGGGACAGGGAAACACCATATATTTT
TRBD1	TRBJ2-3	TRBV19	NA	CASSIWDSKPTDTQYF	TGTGCCAGTAGTATATGGGACAGTAAACCCACAGATACGCAGTATTTT
TRBD1	TRBJ1-1	TRBV30	once	CAWDPGQGGNTEAFF	TGTGCCTGGGATCCGGGACAGGGGGGTAACACTGAAGCTTTCTTT
NA	TRBJ2-7	TRBV7-9	NA	CASSLGNRDEQYF	TGTGCCAGCAGCTTAGGGAATCGGGACGAGCAGTACTTC
TRBD2	TRBJ2-5	TRBV12-5	NA	CASGSSGSPGETQYF	TGTGCTAGTGGTTCTAGCGGGAGCCCAGGGGAGACCCAGTACTTC
TRBD2	TRBJ2-1	TRBV5-1	NA	CASSLDSGTYNEQFF	TGCGCCAGCAGCCTTGATAGCGGGACCTACAATGAGCAGTTCTTC
TRBD1	TRBJ1-4	TRBV7-8	NA	CASSWDRGREEKLFF	TGTGCCAGCAGCTGGGACAGGGGGCGGGAAGAAAAACTGTTTTTT